This T cell receptor beta chain was documented in a study of T cell changes during pregnancy in multiple sclerosis. V shed 5 bases, J shed 4 bases, and the junction held 10 bases outside the gene matches. Per germline, CDR1 SGHTA and CDR2 FQGNSA. This CDR3 region has 15 residues. Sequenced by immunoSEQ multiplex PCR; TCRdb stores in-frame clones only, minus some. The data show 40,000 to 55,000 clones, around nine tenths seen once. This chain joins TRBV7-2 and TRBJ2-7; 8 bases line up with TRBD1. This TCR derives from a female donor with multiple sclerosis, enrolled in a pregnancy study. The sequenced sample was CD4+ T cells from peripheral blood mononuclear cells, obtained in the first trimester of pregnancy. The CDR3: CASSPSSDRVYEQYF. DNA for the CDR3: TGTGCCAGCAGCCCAAGCTCGGACAGGGTATACGAGCAGTACTTC.